This entry lists 14 T cell receptor beta chains sequenced from one sample in a study of blood T cell repertoires in COVID-19. Data came from immunoSEQ multiplex PCR; TCRdb stores just in-frame clones and leaves some out. Of about 170,000 clones in the sample, about 80% were seen once. The specimen sequenced was peripheral blood. The receptors here all came from a human donor with acute or convalescent COVID-19. The donor label of this sample is uncertain.

This clone appeared a single time. The chain links TRBV10-1 to TRBJ2-3, with 9 bases fitting TRBD1. CDR3 length: 15 amino acids. J lost 5 bases, V lost 6 bases, and 9 bases had no gene match. Germline V gene data show CDR1 as WNHNN and CDR2 as SYGVQD (reference sequence). The CDR3 sequence: CASSRDRALRDTQYF. The CDR3 DNA reads as TGCGCCAGCAGCCGGGACAGGGCTTTAAGAGATACGCAGTATTTT.

V and J are TRBV11-2 and TRBJ1-4; no firm D call. V lost 1 base and J 11 bases, leaving 17 bases between the germline ends. CDR1 SGHAT and CDR2 FQNNGV come from the germline V gene. The CDR3 extends over 15 amino acids. CDR3 protein: CASSLVVLIDGKLFF. In DNA, the CDR3 is TGTGCCAGCAGCTTAGTAGTCCTCATCGACGGGAAACTGTTTTTT.

The chain employs TRBV28 and TRBJ1-1; D unclear. Germline V lookup: CDR1 MDHEN, CDR2 SYDVKM. The germline V and J ends were trimmed by 3 bases and 4 bases, with 6 bases remaining between them. CDR3 size: 12 residues. DNA of the CDR3: TGTGCCAGCAGTTTTCTGAGCACTGAAGCTTTCTTT. It specifies CASSFLSTEAFF.

The CDR3 protein is CASSPGRGSSYNEQFF. The CDR3 bases are TGTGCCAGCAGCCCGGGCCGGGGGAGCTCCTACAATGAGCAGTTCTTC. The chain uses TRBV7-9 and TRBJ2-1; D perhaps matches TRBD2 (6 bases). The CDR3 has 16 amino acids. Per germline, CDR1 SEHNR and CDR2 FQNEAQ (reference sequence). With 5 bases removed from V and 0 bases from J, the gap between germline ends came to 14 bases.

The V gene is TRBV9, the J gene TRBJ1-1, with a tentative D call TRBD1 (5 bases). Trimming took 4 bases from V and 4 from J, leaving 14 bases between them. Per germline, CDR1 SGDLS and CDR2 YYNGEE. The CDR3 sequence is 14 residues long. The CDR3 DNA follows: TGTGCCAGCAGCCTTTTGACAGAGAGCACTGAAGCTTTCTTT. It is translated as CASSLLTESTEAFF.

This chain connects TRBV19 to TRBJ1-5; TRBD1 aligns across 7 bases. V lost 9 bases, J lost 3 bases, and 17 bases stayed unmatched. The CDR3 consists of 17 residues. CDR1 is LNHDA and CDR2 is SQIVND in the germline V gene (reference sequence). The CDR3 is CASTLGTLTGINQPQHF. The CDR3 nucleotides are TGTGCCAGCACCCTAGGGACCTTGACAGGGATCAATCAGCCCCAGCATTTT.

This chain connects TRBV5-1 to TRBJ2-7, with TRBD2 matching over 8 bases. After removal of 3 bases from V and 6 bases from J, the junction contained 11 bases not matched to a gene. The CDR3 covers 15 residues. Germline V gene data show CDR1 as SGHRS and CDR2 as YFSETQ. As DNA, the CDR3 is TGCGCCAGCAGCTCGACGACTAGCGCGGAGGGCGAGCAGTACTTC. Encoded protein: CASSSTTSAEGEQYF.

The gene calls are TRBV6-5 and TRBJ1-2; tentative D call: TRBD1 (5 bases). CDR3 length: 14 residues. Trimming removed 6 bases at V and 4 bases at J, with 15 bases between. CDR1 is MNHEY and CDR2 is SVGAGI in the germline V gene. The CDR3 sequence: CASRSGRDFYGYTF. The CDR3 DNA sequence: TGTGCCAGCAGGTCAGGGCGTGACTTCTATGGCTACACCTTC.

The chain recombines TRBV5-8 with TRBJ1-5; D remains unclear. Trimming stripped 4 bases from V and 6 bases from J, with 23 bases between. There are 17 residues in the CDR3. CDR1 and CDR2 from the germline V gene are SGHTS and YDEGEE. CDR3 in DNA: TGTGCCAGCAGCCCTGCCGGATCCCGACTATATCGTCAGCCCCAGCATTTT. It specifies CASSPAGSRLYRQPQHF.

This sequence joins TRBV2 and TRBJ2-3, with a tentative D call TRBD2 (6 bases). The germline V gene has CDR1 SNHLY and CDR2 FYNNEI. This CDR3 contains 16 residues. Trimming shortened V by 4 bases and J by 3 bases, and 17 bases separated the two germline ends. The CDR3 DNA follows: TGTGCCAGCAGTGTGGGAGGAGGGAGAACTACAGATACGCAGTATTTT. Its translation: CASSVGGGRTTDTQYF.

The chain recombines TRBV18 with TRBJ1-2, with a possible D match to TRBD1 (6 bases). Trimming left V 3 bases short and J 5 bases short, with 13 bases between. From germline, CDR1 is KGHSH and CDR2 LQKENI. This CDR3 contains 14 residues. CDR3 sequence: CASSPTGTGYGYTF. The CDR3 DNA sequence: TGTGCCAGCTCACCCACAGGGACGGGATATGGCTACACCTTC.

This chain uses TRBV5-1 with TRBJ1-3; 7 bases fit TRBD1. Germline CDR1 SGHRS, CDR2 YFSETQ. V trimming: 1 base; J trimming: 4 bases; junction bases outside the gene matches: 5. CDR3 length: 15 amino acids. The CDR3 loop is CASSLSQGEGNTIYF. For the CDR3, the DNA is TGCGCCAGCAGCTTGTCGCAGGGGGAAGGAAACACCATATATTTT.

This sequence joins TRBV12-2 and TRBJ2-7; the DNA was not compared with TRBD1, the D call given in the table. TRBV12-2 is shown as a pseudogene. The CDR3 length is 15 residues. The CDR3 nucleotides are TGTGCAAGTCGCTTAACAGGGAATTTCGCTTACGAGCAGTACTTC. Translated: CASRLTGNFAYEQYF.

About this clone: The same CDR3 is also encoded by other DNA sequences in this sample. The chain has TRBV9 and TRBJ1-5; maybe TRBD1 (5 bases). V dropped 2 bases and J dropped 5 bases, with 11 bases sitting between them. The length of the CDR3 is 14 residues. Germline CDR1 and CDR2: SGDLS and YYNGEE. CDR3 nucleotide sequence: TGTGCCAGCAGCGTCGACCGGGGGGATCAGCCCCAGCATTTT. The encoded protein is CASSVDRGDQPQHF.